This entry lists 9 T cell receptor beta chains sequenced from one sample in a study of pediatric ulcerative colitis. This table comes from immunoSEQ multiplex PCR, and its TCRdb copy is limited to in-frame clones, with some not included. The sample lists some 11,000 clones; 75% to 85% were seen once. One to two pinch biopsies were taken from the rectum during colonoscopy. The sequencing sample was made of gut tissue. The receptors stem from a girl aged 5 to 17 who was a control in a study of pediatric ulcerative colitis.

This chain joins TRBV6-5 and TRBJ1-3; D gene uncertain. The CDR3 covers 15 residues. The V gene lost 4 bases and the J gene lost 4 bases, with 14 bases spanning the gap. The germline CDR1 and CDR2 sequences are MNHEY and SVGAGI. The CDR3 protein is CASSFTAGVGNTIYF. CDR3 in DNA: TGTGCCAGCAGTTTCACCGCGGGCGTGGGAAACACCATATATTTT.

The V and J genes are TRBV20-1 and TRBJ2-5; D unclear. Trimming pared 8 bases from V and 4 bases from J, leaving 11 bases between. The length of the CDR3 is 11 residues. From germline, CDR1 is DFQATT and CDR2 SNEGSKA (reference sequence). CDR3 in amino acids: CSPKEGETQYF. The CDR3 nucleotides read TGCAGTCCAAAGGAAGGAGAGACCCAGTACTTC.

This clone is medium-sized (0.01 to 0.1%) by share. The rearrangement uses TRBV2 and TRBJ2-7, with TRBD2 identical over 7 bases. CDR3 size: 16 residues. The V segment lost 2 bases and the J segment 2 bases; nucleotides outside the gene matches: 9. From germline, CDR1 is SNHLY and CDR2 FYNNEI. The chain's CDR3 is CASSEFSGYTTYEQYF. The CDR3 DNA is TGTGCCAGCAGTGAATTTAGCGGGTATACCACCTACGAGCAGTACTTC.

The chain has TRBV6-1 and TRBJ1-1; D is unresolved. This CDR3 has 13 residues. CDR1 MNHNS and CDR2 SASEGT come from the germline V gene. Trimming took off 6 bases at V and 5 bases at J, with 13 bases between the two ends. This CDR3 reads CASRGKGYTEAFF. CDR3 sequence (DNA): TGTGCCAGCAGAGGGAAGGGCTATACTGAAGCTTTCTTT.

The CDR3, as DNA: TGTGCCAGCTCACCGGACAGGAACTATGGCTACACCTTC. Translated, it gives CASSPDRNYGYTF. The rearrangement joins TRBV18 to TRBJ1-2, with 7 bases identical to TRBD1. V lost 3 bases, J lost 2 bases, and 0 bases stayed unmatched. CDR3 length: 13 residues. Germline loops: CDR1 KGHSH, CDR2 LQKENI.

The genes are TRBV7-2 and TRBJ2-4; D uncertain. The CDR3 spans 12 residues. Germline CDR1 is SGHTA and CDR2 is FQGNSA. Trimming stripped 5 bases from V and 1 base from J, with 3 bases between. CDR3 DNA: TGTGCCAGCAGCCCCGCCAAAAACATTCAGTACTTC. Amino acids: CASSPAKNIQYF. Filled out from reference TRBV7-2 and TRBJ2-4, the complete variable domain reads GAGVSQSPSNKVTEKGKDVELRCDPISGHTALYWYRQSLGQGLEFLIYFQGNSAPDKSGLPSDRFSAERTGGSVSTLTIQRTQQEDSAVYLCASSPAKNIQYFGAGTRLSVL.

The genes are TRBV6-5 and TRBJ1-4; 9 bases fit TRBD1. The germline V gene encodes CDR1 MNHEY and CDR2 SVGAGI. The CDR3 is 14 amino acids. J lost 8 bases, V lost 4 bases, and 5 bases had no gene match. The CDR3: CASSWGQGAEKLFF. The CDR3 DNA is TGTGCCAGCAGTTGGGGACAGGGAGCCGAAAAACTGTTTTTT.

V is TRBV4-1 and J is TRBJ2-5; 14 bases agree with TRBD2. The length of the CDR3 is 16 residues. CDR1 is MGHRA, CDR2 YSYEKL, per germline. V trimming: 2 bases; J trimming: 5 bases; junction bases outside the gene matches: 4. CDR3 amino acids: CASSQTGLAGVETQYF. CDR3 sequence (DNA): TGCGCCAGCAGCCAAACGGGACTAGCGGGAGTGGAGACCCAGTACTTC.

The chain links TRBV7-7 to TRBJ2-2, with D perhaps matching TRBD2 (5 bases). The CDR3 is made up of 14 amino acids. Germline CDR1 reads SSHAT; CDR2 reads FNYEAQ (reference sequence). Trimming shortened V by 8 bases and J by 8 bases, and 18 bases separated the two germline ends. This CDR3 reads CASQSSAAEGELFF. For the CDR3, the DNA is TGTGCCAGCCAGTCTTCAGCGGCTGAGGGGGAGCTGTTTTTT.